Below, 5 T cell receptor beta chains from the same sample are listed, as sequenced in a study of PD-1 blockade in classical Hodgkin lymphoma. Sequencing was performed with immunoSEQ multiplex PCR; in TCRdb, only in-frame clones are kept and a portion is missing. This sample carries about 40,000 clones, under 75% of them seen once, and the ten largest clones take roughly 3%. Every patient had relapsed following autologous stem cell transplantation, and cohorts differed in brentuximab vedotin exposure. The sequencing here drew on peripheral blood mononuclear cells (PBMCs), taken at baseline. Source of these receptors: a human donor with classical Hodgkin lymphoma.

DNA of the CDR3: TGTGCCTGGAGTGGCCAGAACACTGAAGCTTTCTTT. Protein product: CAWSGQNTEAFF. This chain links TRBV30 with TRBJ1-1; no reliable D call. This CDR3 has 12 amino acids. Germline-derived CDR1 and CDR2 are GTSNPN and SVGIG (reference sequence). The V gene lost 1 base and the J gene lost 1 base, with 4 bases spanning the gap.

The V gene is TRBV9, the J gene TRBJ2-5, with D perhaps given as TRBD1 or TRBD2 (5 bases each). V was trimmed by 3 bases and J by 2 bases, leaving 11 bases between them. Germline CDR1 reads SGDLS; CDR2 reads YYNGEE. CDR3 length equals 14 residues. The CDR3 DNA reads as TGTGCCAGCAGCGGCTGGGACGGACAAGAGACCCAGTACTTC. Amino acid sequence: CASSGWDGQETQYF.

The chain uses TRBV5-1 and TRBJ1-1, with 7 bases fitting TRBD1. CDR1 is SGHRS and CDR2 is YFSETQ in the germline V gene. This CDR3 region has 14 residues. V shed 2 bases and J 2 bases; nucleotides not matched to a gene: 3. CDR3 sequence (DNA): TGCGCCAGCAGCTTATGGGACAGAAACACTGAAGCTTTCTTT. This codes for CASSLWDRNTEAFF.

The CDR3 coding sequence is TGTGCCAGCTCCAGGCAGGGGGCCGGGGAGCTGTTTTTT. This translates into CASSRQGAGELFF. V is TRBV25-1 and J is TRBJ2-2; 7 bases fit TRBD1. The germline V gene has CDR1 MGHDK and CDR2 SYGVNS. This CDR3 has 13 residues. V trimming: 8 bases; J trimming: 6 bases; junction bases outside the gene matches: 6. The variable domain in full, with the rest retrieved from reference TRBV25-1 and TRBJ2-2, is EADIYQTPRYLVIGTGKKITLECSQTMGHDKMYWYQQDPGMELHLIHYSYGVNSTEKGDLSSESTVSRIRTEHFPLTLESARPSHTSQYLCASSRQGAGELFFGEGSRLTVL.

The chain recombines TRBV4-1 with TRBJ2-7; 8 bases agree with TRBD1. This CDR3 contains 15 residues. CDR1 and CDR2 from the germline V gene are MGHRA and YSYEKL. V lost 4 bases, J lost 3 bases, and 8 bases stayed unmatched. The DNA of the CDR3 is TGCGCCAGCAGCCCAGGACAGGGAGTTAACTACGAGCAGTACTTC. Its protein product is CASSPGQGVNYEQYF.